The clone carrying this TCR beta chain was seen only a few times. The antigen remains unidentified. Trimming pared 5 bases from V and 7 bases from J, leaving 15 bases between. Germline CDR1 and CDR2: MNHEY and SVGAGI. CDR3 length: 14 amino acids. The data were taken from a study of cytomegalovirus exposure and HLA in healthy donors. The overall study: Falling in the Caucasian-associated ancestry cluster were about four fifths of under 450 genotyped donors. General observations from the study: Accurate prediction of HLA-A and HLA-B alleles (for most subjects) was reportedly achieved from TCR beta sequences. The authors later linked a missense DCLRE1C variant to TCR beta V- and J-gene trimming.

Healthy individuals who donated bone marrow served as the donors. Both 60 Vbeta primers and 13 Jbeta primers went into the PCR. The protocol was immunoSEQ multiplex PCR, while the TCRdb copy is restricted to in-frame clones and leaves out a portion. Of 90,000 to 95,000 clones in the sample, approximately 81% were seen once. Material for sequencing was PBMCs. This TCR came from a girl aged 2-10 years in good health and CMV-seropositive. The V and J genes are TRBV6-5 and TRBJ2-1; D may be TRBD2 (5 bases). For the CDR3, the DNA is TGTGCCAGCAGTCGCCGCTTTGAGGGTAATGAGCAGTTCTTC. Translated, it gives CASSRRFEGNEQFF.